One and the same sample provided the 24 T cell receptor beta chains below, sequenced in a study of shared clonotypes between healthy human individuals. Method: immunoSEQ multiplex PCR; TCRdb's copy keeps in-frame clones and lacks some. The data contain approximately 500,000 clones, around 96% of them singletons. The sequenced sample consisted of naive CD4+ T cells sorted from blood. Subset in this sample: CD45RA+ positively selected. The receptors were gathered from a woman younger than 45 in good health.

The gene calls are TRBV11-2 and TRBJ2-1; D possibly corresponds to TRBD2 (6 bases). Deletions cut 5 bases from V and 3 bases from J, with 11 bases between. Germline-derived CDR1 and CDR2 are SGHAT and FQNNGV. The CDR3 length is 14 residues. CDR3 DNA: TGTGCCAGCAGCCCGATCGGGGGCTACAATGAGCAGTTCTTC. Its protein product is CASSPIGGYNEQFF. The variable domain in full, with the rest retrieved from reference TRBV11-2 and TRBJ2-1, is EAGVAQSPRYKIIEKRQSVAFWCNPISGHATLYWYQQILGQGPKLLIQFQNNGVVDDSQLPKDRFSAERLKGVDSTLKIQPAKLEDSAVYLCASSPIGGYNEQFFGPGTRLTVL.

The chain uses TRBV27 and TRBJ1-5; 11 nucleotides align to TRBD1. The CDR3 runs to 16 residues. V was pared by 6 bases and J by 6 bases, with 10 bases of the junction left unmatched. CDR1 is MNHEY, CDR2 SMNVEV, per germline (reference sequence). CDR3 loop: CASSLLGQGAVQPQHF. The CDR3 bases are TGTGCCAGCAGCTTACTTGGACAGGGGGCTGTTCAGCCCCAGCATTTT.

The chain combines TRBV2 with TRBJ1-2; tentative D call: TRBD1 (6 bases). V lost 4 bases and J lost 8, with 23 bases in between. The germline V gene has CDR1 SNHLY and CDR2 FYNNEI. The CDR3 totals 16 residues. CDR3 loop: CASSVGGPEGFGGYTF. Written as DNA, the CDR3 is TGTGCCAGCAGTGTGGGGGGGCCCGAGGGTTTCGGAGGCTACACCTTC.

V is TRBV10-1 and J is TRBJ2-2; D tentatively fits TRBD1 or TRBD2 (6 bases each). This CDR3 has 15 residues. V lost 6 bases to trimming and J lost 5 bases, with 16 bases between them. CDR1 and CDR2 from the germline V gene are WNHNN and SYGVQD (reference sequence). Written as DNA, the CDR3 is TGCGCCAGCAGCGGGGGCCGTGGGGGGACCGGGGAGCTGTTTTTT. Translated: CASSGGRGGTGELFF.

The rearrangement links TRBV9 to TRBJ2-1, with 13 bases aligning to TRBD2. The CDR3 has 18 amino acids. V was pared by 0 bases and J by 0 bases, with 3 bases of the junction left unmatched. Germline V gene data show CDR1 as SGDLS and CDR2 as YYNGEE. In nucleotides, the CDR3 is TGTGCCAGCAGCGTAGAACTAGCGGGAGGGAACTCCTACAATGAGCAGTTCTTC. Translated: CASSVELAGGNSYNEQFF.

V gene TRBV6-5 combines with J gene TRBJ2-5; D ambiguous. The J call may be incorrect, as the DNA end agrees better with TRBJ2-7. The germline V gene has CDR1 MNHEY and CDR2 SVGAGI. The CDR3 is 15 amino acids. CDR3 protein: CASRKSWDFTYEQYF. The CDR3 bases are TGTGCCAGCAGGAAAAGTTGGGATTTCACCTACGAGCAGTACTTC.

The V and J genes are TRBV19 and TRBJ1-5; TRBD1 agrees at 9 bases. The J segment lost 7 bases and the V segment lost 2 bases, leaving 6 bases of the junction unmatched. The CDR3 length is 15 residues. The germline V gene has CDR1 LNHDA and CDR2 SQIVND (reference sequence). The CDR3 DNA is TGTGCCAGTAGTATAATGGGACAGGGTTACCAGCCCCAGCATTTT. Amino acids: CASSIMGQGYQPQHF. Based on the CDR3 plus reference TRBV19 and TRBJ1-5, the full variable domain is DGGITQSPKYLFRKEGQNVTLSCEQNLNHDAMYWYRQDPGQGLRLIYYSQIVNDFQKGDIAEGYSVSREKKESFPLTVTSAQKNPTAFYLCASSIMGQGYQPQHFGDGTRLSIL.

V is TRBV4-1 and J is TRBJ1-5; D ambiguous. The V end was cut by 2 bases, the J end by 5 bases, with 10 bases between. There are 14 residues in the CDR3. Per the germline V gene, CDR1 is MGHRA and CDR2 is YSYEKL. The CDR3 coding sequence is TGCGCCAGCAGCCAATGGGTCCGGGATCAGCCCCAGCATTTT. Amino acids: CASSQWVRDQPQHF.

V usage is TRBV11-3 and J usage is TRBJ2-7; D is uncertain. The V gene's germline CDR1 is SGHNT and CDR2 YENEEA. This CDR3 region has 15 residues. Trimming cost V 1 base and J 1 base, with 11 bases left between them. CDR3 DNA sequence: TGTGCCAGCAGCTTAGGCCCCGGGCTGTCCTACGAGCAGTACTTC. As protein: CASSLGPGLSYEQYF.

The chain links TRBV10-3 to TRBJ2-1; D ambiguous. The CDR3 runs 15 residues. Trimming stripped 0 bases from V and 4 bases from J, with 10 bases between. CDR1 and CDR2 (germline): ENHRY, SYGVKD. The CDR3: CAISESGGTYNEQFF. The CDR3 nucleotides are TGTGCCATCAGTGAGTCTGGCGGTACTTACAATGAGCAGTTCTTC.

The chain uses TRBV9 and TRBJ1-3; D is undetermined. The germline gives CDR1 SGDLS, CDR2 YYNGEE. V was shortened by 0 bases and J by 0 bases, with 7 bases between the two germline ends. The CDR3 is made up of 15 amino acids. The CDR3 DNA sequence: TGTGCCAGCAGCGTAGATGGCAGCTCTGGAAACACCATATATTTT. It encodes CASSVDGSSGNTIYF.

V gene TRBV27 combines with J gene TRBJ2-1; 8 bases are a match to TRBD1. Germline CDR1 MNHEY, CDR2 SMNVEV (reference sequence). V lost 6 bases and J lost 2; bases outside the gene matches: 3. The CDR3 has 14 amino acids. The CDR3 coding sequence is TGTGCCAGCAGCCGACAGGGGCCCTACAATGAGCAGTTCTTC. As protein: CASSRQGPYNEQFF.

DNA for the CDR3: TGTCCTGGCGGGAGCGTTGGGCAGTACTTC. This gives the protein CPGGSVGQYF. The chain joins TRBV7-3 to TRBJ2-7; 7 positions match TRBD2. In germline, CDR1 is SGHTA, CDR2 FQGTGA. The CDR3 sequence is 10 residues long.

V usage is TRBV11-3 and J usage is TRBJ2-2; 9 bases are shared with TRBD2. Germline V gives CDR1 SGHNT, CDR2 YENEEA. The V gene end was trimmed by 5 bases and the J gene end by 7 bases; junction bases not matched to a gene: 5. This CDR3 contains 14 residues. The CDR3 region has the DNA TGTGCCAGCAGCGCGGGACTAGCCCACGGGGAGCTGTTTTTT. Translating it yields CASSAGLAHGELFF.

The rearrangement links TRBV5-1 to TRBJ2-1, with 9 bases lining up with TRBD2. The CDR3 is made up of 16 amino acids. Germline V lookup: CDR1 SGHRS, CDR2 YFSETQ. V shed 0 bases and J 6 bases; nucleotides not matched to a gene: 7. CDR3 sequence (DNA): TGCGCCAGCAGCTTGGCCGGGGCGGGAGGGGTCAATGAGCAGTTCTTC. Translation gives CASSLAGAGGVNEQFF.

CDR3 DNA: TGCGCCAGCAGCCCGGGGACTAGCGGGAGTGACGACTACGAGCAGTACTTC. Its translation is CASSPGTSGSDDYEQYF. The genes are TRBV5-1 and TRBJ2-7; TRBD2 matches at 14 bases. The CDR3 totals 17 residues. Germline V CDR1 and CDR2: SGHRS, YFSETQ. The trim removed 4 bases at V and 3 bases at J, leaving 9 bases unmatched.

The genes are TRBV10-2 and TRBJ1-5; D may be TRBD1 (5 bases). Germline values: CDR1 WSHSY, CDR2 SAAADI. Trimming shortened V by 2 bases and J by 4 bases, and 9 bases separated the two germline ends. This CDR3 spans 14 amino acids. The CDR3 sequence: CASSEAGRNQPQHF. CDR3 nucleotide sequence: TGCGCCAGCAGTGAGGCAGGGCGGAATCAGCCCCAGCATTTT.

The CDR3 spells CASTPDRGLKPQHF. For the CDR3, the DNA is TGTGCCAGCACCCCTGACAGGGGGCTAAAGCCCCAGCATTTT. The V call is TRBV28, the J call TRBJ1-5; the match to TRBD1 covers 10 bases. With 7 bases clipped from V and 8 bases from J, the junction kept 8 bases outside the gene matches. The germline V gene has CDR1 MDHEN and CDR2 SYDVKM. The CDR3 spans 14 residues.

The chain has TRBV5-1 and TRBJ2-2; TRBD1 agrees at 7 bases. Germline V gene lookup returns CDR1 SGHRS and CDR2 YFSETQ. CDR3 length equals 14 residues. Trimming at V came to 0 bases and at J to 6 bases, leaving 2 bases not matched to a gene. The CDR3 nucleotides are TGCGCCAGCAGCTTGGTACAGGGGTCCGGGGAGCTGTTTTTT. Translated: CASSLVQGSGELFF.

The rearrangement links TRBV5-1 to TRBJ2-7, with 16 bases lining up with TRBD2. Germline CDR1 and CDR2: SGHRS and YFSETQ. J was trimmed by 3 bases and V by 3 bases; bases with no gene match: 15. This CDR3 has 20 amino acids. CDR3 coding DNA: TGCGCCAGCAGCTCCGGGACTAGCGGGAGGGCCGCCCGGGGGAACTACGAGCAGTACTTC. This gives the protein CASSSGTSGRAARGNYEQYF.

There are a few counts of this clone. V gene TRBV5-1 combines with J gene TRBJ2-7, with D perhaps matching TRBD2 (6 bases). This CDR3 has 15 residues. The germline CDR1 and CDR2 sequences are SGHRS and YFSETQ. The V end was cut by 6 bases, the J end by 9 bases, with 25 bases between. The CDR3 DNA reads TGCGCCAGCACCCCCTCCCCAACCGGGGGTGTGAGGCAGTACTTC. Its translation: CASTPSPTGGVRQYF.

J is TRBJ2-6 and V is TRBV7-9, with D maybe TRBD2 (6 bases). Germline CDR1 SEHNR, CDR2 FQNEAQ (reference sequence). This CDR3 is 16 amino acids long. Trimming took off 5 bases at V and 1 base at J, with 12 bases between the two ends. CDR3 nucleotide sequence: TGTGCCAGCAGCCCGGGGAGGTTGTCTGGGGCCAACGTCCTGACTTTC. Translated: CASSPGRLSGANVLTF.

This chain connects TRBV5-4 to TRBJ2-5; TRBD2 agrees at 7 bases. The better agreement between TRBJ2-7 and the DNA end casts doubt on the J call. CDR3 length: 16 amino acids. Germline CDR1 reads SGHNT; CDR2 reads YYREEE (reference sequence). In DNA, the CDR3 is TGTGCCAGCAGCTTACCCGGGCTAGCGGCATCCTACGAGCAGTACTTC. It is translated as CASSLPGLAASYEQYF.

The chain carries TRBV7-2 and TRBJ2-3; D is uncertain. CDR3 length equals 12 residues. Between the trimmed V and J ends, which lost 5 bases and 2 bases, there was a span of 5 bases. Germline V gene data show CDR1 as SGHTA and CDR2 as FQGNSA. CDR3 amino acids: CASSQNTDTQYF. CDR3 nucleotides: TGTGCCAGCAGCCAGAACACAGATACGCAGTATTTT.